This T cell receptor beta chain was sequenced for a study of shared clonotypes between healthy human individuals. It was CD45RO-negative cells, positively selected for CCR7, that made up naive CD8 cells, with terminally differentiated effector memory CD45RA+ cells excluded. This table comes from immunoSEQ multiplex PCR, and its TCRdb copy is limited to in-frame clones, with some not included. The table includes about 2.1 million clones, more than 85% detected once. The germline V gene encodes CDR1 SGHDN and CDR2 FVKESK. The CDR3 is 21 amino acids. V was pared by 1 base and J by 1 base, with 11 bases of the junction left unmatched.

The V and J genes are TRBV14 and TRBJ2-4; 15 bases align to TRBD2. The sequenced sample consisted of naive CD8+ T cells from PBMCs. The source is a man aged 18 to 30 in good health. Some clones in this sample may be carry-over from other donors' samples. CDR3 amino acids: CASSQGRGLAGGENAKNIQYF. The CDR3 DNA sequence: TGTGCCAGCAGCCAAGGAAGAGGACTAGCGGGAGGGGAGAATGCCAAAAACATTCAGTACTTC.